In its sample, the clone carrying this TCR beta chain was seen a few times. Sequenced by immunoSEQ multiplex PCR; TCRdb stores in-frame clones only, minus some. The sample carries 70,000 to 95,000 clones, almost 80% recorded once. From germline, CDR1 is SEHNR and CDR2 FQNEAQ (reference sequence). The CDR3 length is 15 residues. The V and J ends lost 1 base and 3 bases respectively, with 13 bases between them. These data come from a study of blood T cell repertoires in COVID-19. Across the study: Sample material is recorded as cDNA or gDNA derived from T cells, B-cell-depleted T cells, or PBMCs.

This receptor was obtained from a human donor in a cohort sampled during active COVID-19. The sample taken for sequencing was peripheral blood. The chain employs TRBV7-9 and TRBJ2-7; perhaps TRBD2 as D (5 bases). The CDR3 nucleotides read TGTGCCAGCAGCTTAGAAATCGAGGGAAACTACGAGCAGTACTTC. This gives the protein CASSLEIEGNYEQYF. The whole variable domain, filled in from reference TRBV7-9 and TRBJ2-7, reads DTGVSQNPRHKITKRGQNVTFRCDPISEHNRLYWYRQTLGQGPEFLTYFQNEAQLEKSRLLSDRFSAERPKGSFSTLEIQRTEQGDSAMYLCASSLEIEGNYEQYFGPGTRLTVT.